This T cell receptor beta chain emerged from a study of blood T cells in healthy people across ages. General study results and limits: Roughly linearly, TCR beta diversity per million T cells fell as age increased.

Comments on this clonotype: Its antigen is currently unknown.

V trimming: 2 bases; J trimming: 11 bases; junction bases outside the gene matches: 2. Germline V lookup: CDR1 MNHEY, CDR2 SVGEGT. The CDR3 sequence is 12 residues long. Sample-barcoded 5' priming and a J-beta primer mix drove a second PCR of roughly 7 to 11 cycles. Every cDNA molecule bore a tag from a template-switch adaptor containing 12 random nucleotides. Any given sample supplied a minimum of 3 million CDR3-containing paired-end reads. Each CDR3 protein gets one entry after TCRdb re-called the 5' RACE reads with MiXCR. Found here are approximately 940,000 distinct CDR3 sequences, 48% of them singletons; the top ten hold under 15%.

The J gene is TRBJ2-1, the V gene TRBV6-2 or TRBV6-3; TRBD2 matches at 8 bases. The sequencing input was blood. This receptor was obtained from a man aged 30 to 45 in good health. This CDR3 reads CASSYGGGQQFF. The DNA of the CDR3 is TGTGCCAGCAGTTACGGCGGGGGGCAGCAGTTCTTC.